This T cell receptor (beta chain) was obtained from a study of monozygotic twins with inflammatory bowel disease. TCRdb reprocessed the 5' RACE reads and stores each CDR3 protein as one record, lacking DNA. In all, the sample yields about 160,000 distinct CDR3 sequences. Sample: blood. The TCR was taken from a human donor with ulcerative colitis or Crohn's disease, or a healthy co-twin of an affected twin (not recorded which).

CDR3: CASSRSQNTGELFF. The chain employs TRBV11-2 and TRBJ2-2. Germline V CDR1 and CDR2: SGHAT, FQNNGV. The CDR3 sequence is 14 residues long.